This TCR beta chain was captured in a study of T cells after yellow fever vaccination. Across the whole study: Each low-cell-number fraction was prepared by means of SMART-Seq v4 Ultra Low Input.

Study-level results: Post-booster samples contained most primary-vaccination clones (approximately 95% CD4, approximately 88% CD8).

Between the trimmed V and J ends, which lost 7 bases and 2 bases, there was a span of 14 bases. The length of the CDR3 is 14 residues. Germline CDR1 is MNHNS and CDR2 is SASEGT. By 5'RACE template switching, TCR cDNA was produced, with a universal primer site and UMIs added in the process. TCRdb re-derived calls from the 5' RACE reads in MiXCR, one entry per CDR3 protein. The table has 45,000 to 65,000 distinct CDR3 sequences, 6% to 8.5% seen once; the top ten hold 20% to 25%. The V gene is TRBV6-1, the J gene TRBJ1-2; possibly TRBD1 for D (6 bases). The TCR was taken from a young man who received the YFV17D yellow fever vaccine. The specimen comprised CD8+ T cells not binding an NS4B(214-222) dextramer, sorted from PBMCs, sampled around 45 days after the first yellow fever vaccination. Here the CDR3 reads CASTGTPMNYGYTF. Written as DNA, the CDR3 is TGTGCCAGCACCGGGACACCTATGAACTATGGCTACACCTTC.